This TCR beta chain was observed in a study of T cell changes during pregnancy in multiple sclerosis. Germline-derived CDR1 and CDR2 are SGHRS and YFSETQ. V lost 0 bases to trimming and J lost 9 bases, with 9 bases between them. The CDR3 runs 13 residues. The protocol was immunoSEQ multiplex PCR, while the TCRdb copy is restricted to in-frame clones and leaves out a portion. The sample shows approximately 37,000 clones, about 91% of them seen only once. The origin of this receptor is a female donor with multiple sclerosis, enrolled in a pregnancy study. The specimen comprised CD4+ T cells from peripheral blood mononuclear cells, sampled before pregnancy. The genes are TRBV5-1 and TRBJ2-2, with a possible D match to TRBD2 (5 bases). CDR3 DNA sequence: TGCGCCAGCAGCTTGGGACTACCCAGGGAGCTGTTTTTT. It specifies CASSLGLPRELFF.